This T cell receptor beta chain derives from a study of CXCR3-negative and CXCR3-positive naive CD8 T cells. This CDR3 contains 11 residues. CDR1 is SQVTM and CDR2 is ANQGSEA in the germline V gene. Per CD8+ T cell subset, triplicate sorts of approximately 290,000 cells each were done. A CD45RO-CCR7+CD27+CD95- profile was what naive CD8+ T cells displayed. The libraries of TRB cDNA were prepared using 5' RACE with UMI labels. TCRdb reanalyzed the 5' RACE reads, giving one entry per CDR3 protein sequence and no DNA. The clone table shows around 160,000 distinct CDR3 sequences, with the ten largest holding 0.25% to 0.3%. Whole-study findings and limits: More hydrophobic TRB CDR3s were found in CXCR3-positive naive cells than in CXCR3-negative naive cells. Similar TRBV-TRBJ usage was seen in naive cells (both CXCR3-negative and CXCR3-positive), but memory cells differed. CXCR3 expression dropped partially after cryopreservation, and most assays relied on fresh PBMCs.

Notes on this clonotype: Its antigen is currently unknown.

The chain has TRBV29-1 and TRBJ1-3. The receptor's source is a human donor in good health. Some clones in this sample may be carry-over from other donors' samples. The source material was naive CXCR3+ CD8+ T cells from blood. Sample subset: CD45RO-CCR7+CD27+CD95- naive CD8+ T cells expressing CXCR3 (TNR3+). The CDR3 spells CSVDGGNTIYF.